A single sample gave rise to the 11 T cell receptor beta chains below, sequenced in a study of control samples from healthy donors and cancer patients. Repertoires were generated with immunoSEQ multiplex PCR, while TCRdb's copy carries only in-frame clones and drops some. The profile shows about 140,000 clones, roughly 89% of them singletons. The specimen was blood. The receptors shown here come from a man aged 25 to 40 in good health.

The V and J genes are TRBV28 and TRBJ2-5, with TRBD1 matching over 9 bases. CDR3 length: 15 amino acids. V lost 5 bases, J lost 4 bases, and 8 bases stayed unmatched. Germline CDR1 reads MDHEN; CDR2 reads SYDVKM. CDR3 sequence: CASSRDRDVGETQYF. CDR3 coding DNA: TGTGCCAGCAGTAGGGACAGGGACGTTGGAGAGACCCAGTACTTC.

This sequence joins TRBV7-8 and TRBJ1-5; a possible D gene is TRBD1 (6 bases). V was clipped by 1 base and J by 3 bases, with 10 bases between them. The CDR3 runs 15 residues. The germline V gene has CDR1 SGHVS and CDR2 FQNEAQ. The CDR3 here is CASSLEGQFNQPQHF. CDR3 coding DNA: TGTGCCAGCAGCTTAGAAGGACAGTTCAATCAGCCCCAGCATTTT.

This sequence joins TRBV30 and TRBJ1-6; 10 bases are a match to TRBD1. The germline V gene has CDR1 GTSNPN and CDR2 SVGIG (reference sequence). Unmatched junction bases numbered 8, after V lost 4 bases and J lost 8 bases. The CDR3 contains 15 residues. Here the CDR3 DNA reads TGTGCCTGGACCGCTGGACAGGGGGGGGATTCACCCCTCCACTTT. This encodes CAWTAGQGGDSPLHF. Looking up the rest from reference TRBV30 and TRBJ1-6 gives the full variable domain: SQTIHQWPATLVQPVGSPLSLECTVEGTSNPNLYWYRQAAGRGLQLLFYSVGIGQISSEVPQNLSASRPQDRQFILSSKKLLLSDSGFYLCAWTAGQGGDSPLHFGNGTRLTVT.

The genes are TRBV3-1 (or the pseudogene TRBV3-2) and TRBJ1-6; TRBD1 is a possible D gene (5 bases). Per the germline V gene, CDR1 is LGHDT and CDR2 is YNNKEL (reference sequence). V lost 4 bases and J lost 7, with 26 bases in between. The CDR3 sequence is 19 residues long. CDR3 protein: CASSLYRGRAWAGNSPLHF. The CDR3, as DNA: TGTGCCAGCAGCCTTTACCGGGGCCGGGCATGGGCCGGGAATTCACCCCTCCACTTT.

The chain carries TRBV9 and TRBJ2-1; perhaps TRBD2 as D (5 bases). Germline V lookup: CDR1 SGDLS, CDR2 YYNGEE. This CDR3 contains 13 residues. Trimming shortened V by 2 bases and J by 8 bases, and 11 bases separated the two germline ends. The CDR3 protein is CASSVIPGDEQFF. The CDR3 nucleotides are TGTGCCAGCAGCGTTATTCCCGGGGATGAGCAGTTCTTC.

This chain joins TRBV3-1 (or the pseudogene TRBV3-2) and TRBJ2-3, with 9 bases lining up with TRBD2. V lost 4 bases to trimming and J lost 0 bases; unmatched junction nucleotides: 5. CDR3 length: 16 amino acids. Per germline, CDR1 LGHDT and CDR2 YNNKEL (reference sequence). CDR3 in amino acids: CASSPSLAGSTDTQYF. The CDR3 DNA follows: TGTGCCAGCAGCCCTAGCCTAGCGGGGAGCACAGATACGCAGTATTTT.

The rearrangement uses TRBV30 and TRBJ1-3, with a tentative D call TRBD1 (5 bases). CDR3 size: 14 residues. V was cut by 5 bases and J by 2 bases, with 13 bases left in between. Germline lookup yields CDR1 GTSNPN and CDR2 SVGIG (reference sequence). The CDR3 here is CAWGWGRAGNTIYF. The CDR3 region has the DNA TGTGCCTGGGGTTGGGGCAGGGCTGGAAACACCATATATTTT.

The V and J genes are TRBV30 and TRBJ1-1; D is ambiguous. Between the trimmed V and J ends, which lost 2 bases and 3 bases, there was a span of 10 bases. The CDR3 spans 13 residues. Germline V gene data show CDR1 as GTSNPN and CDR2 as SVGIG (reference sequence). The chain's CDR3 is CAWSRRKDTEAFF. The CDR3 DNA sequence: TGTGCCTGGAGTCGGAGGAAGGACACTGAAGCTTTCTTT.

The chain joins TRBV7-9 to TRBJ2-7; D is tentatively TRBD1 or TRBD2 (5 bases each). The CDR3 covers 16 residues. V lost 2 bases, J lost 0 bases, and 14 bases lay in between. The germline V gene encodes CDR1 SEHNR and CDR2 FQNEAQ (reference sequence). The CDR3 reads CASSLSGTDSSYEQYF. CDR3 nucleotides: TGTGCCAGCAGCTTATCGGGGACGGATAGCTCCTACGAGCAGTACTTC.

This sequence joins TRBV18 and TRBJ2-2; D is possibly TRBD1 (6 bases). Trimming left V 4 bases short and J 3 bases short, with 15 bases between. CDR1 and CDR2 from the germline V gene are KGHSH and LQKENI. CDR3 length: 16 residues. The CDR3: CASSRQGTLHTGELFF. For the CDR3, the DNA is TGTGCCAGCTCACGTCAAGGGACACTCCACACCGGGGAGCTGTTTTTT. The whole variable domain, filled in from reference TRBV18 and TRBJ2-2, reads NAGVMQNPRHLVRRRGQEARLRCSPMKGHSHVYWYRQLPEEGLKFMVYLQKENIIDESGMPKERFSAEFPKEGPSILRIQQVVRGDSAAYFCASSRQGTLHTGELFFGEGSRLTVL.

The chain recombines TRBV7-9 with TRBJ2-1; D may be TRBD1 or TRBD2 (5 bases each). CDR1 SEHNR and CDR2 FQNEAQ come from the germline V gene (reference sequence). The CDR3 spans 12 residues. V was shortened by 5 bases and J by 8 bases, with 10 bases between the two germline ends. The CDR3 protein is CASSMGVDEQFF. The CDR3 DNA is TGTGCCAGCAGCATGGGGGTCGATGAGCAGTTCTTC.